This T cell receptor (beta chain) was documented in a study of shared clonotypes between healthy human individuals. Sequenced by immunoSEQ multiplex PCR; TCRdb stores in-frame clones only, minus some. The sample has hundreds of thousands of clones; 77% are singletons. The V end lost 2 bases, the J end lost 4 bases, and 5 bases lay between the germline ends. CDR3 length: 12 amino acids. Germline V gene data show CDR1 as SGHAT and CDR2 as FQNNGV. Notes on this clone: Other DNA sequences of this sample code for an identical CDR3.

Sequenced input: PBMCs. The TCR comes from a middle-aged woman in good health. Some clones in this sample may be carry-over from other donors' samples. This sequence joins TRBV11-2 and TRBJ2-5, with D unclear. The CDR3 region has the DNA TGTGCCAGCAGCTTATCGCGAGAGACCCAGTACTTC. It is translated as CASSLSRETQYF.